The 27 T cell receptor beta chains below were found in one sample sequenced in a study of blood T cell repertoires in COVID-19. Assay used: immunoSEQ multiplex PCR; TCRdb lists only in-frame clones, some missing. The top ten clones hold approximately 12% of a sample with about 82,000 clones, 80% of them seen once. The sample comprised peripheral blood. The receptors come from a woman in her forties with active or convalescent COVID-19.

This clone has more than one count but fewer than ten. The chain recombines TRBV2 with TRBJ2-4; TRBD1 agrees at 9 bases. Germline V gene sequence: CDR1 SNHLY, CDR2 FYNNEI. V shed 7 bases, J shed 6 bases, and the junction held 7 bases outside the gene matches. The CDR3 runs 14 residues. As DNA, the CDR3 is TGTGCCAGCAACACACAGGGGGCGTCAAACATTCAGTACTTC. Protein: CASNTQGASNIQYF. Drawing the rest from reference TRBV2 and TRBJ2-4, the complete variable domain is EPEVTQTPSHQVTQMGQEVILRCVPISNHLYFYWYRQILGQKVEFLVSFYNNEISEKSEIFDDQFSVERPDGSNFTLKIRSTKLEDSAMYFCASNTQGASNIQYFGAGTRLSVL.

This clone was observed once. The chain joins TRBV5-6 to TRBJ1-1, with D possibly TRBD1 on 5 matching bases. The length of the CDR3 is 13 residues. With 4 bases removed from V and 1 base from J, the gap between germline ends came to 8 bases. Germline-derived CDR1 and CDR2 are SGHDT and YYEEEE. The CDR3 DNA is TGTGCCAGCAGCCACAGGAGGAACACTGAAGCTTTCTTT. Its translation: CASSHRRNTEAFF.

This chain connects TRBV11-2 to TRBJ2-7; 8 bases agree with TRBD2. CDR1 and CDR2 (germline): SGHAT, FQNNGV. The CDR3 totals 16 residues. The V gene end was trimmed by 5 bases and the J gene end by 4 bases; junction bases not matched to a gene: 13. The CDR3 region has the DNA TGTGCCAGCAGCCTACGGGGGTCTAGCGGGTTTTACGAGCAGTACTTC. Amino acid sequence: CASSLRGSSGFYEQYF.

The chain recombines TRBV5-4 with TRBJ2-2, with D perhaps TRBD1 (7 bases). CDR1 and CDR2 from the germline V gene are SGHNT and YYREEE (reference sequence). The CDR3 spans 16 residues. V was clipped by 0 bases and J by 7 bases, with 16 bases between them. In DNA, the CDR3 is TGTGCCAGCAGCTTGGATATGGAGGGGGCGGGCGGGGAGCTGTTTTTT. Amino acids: CASSLDMEGAGGELFF.

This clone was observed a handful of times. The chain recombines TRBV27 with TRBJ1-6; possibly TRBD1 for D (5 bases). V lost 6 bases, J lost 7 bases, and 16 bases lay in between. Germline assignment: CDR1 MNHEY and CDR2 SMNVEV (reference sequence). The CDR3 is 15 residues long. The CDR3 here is CASSPGTIVNSPLHF. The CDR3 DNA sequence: TGTGCCAGCAGCCCCGGGACTATTGTGAATTCACCCCTCCACTTT.

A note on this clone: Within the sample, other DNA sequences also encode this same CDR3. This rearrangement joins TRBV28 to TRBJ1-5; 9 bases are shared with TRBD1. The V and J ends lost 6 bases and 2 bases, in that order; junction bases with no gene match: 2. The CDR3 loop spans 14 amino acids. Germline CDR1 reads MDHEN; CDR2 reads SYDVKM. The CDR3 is CASSRTGGNQPQHF. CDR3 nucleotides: TGTGCCAGCAGCCGGACAGGGGGCAATCAGCCCCAGCATTTT.

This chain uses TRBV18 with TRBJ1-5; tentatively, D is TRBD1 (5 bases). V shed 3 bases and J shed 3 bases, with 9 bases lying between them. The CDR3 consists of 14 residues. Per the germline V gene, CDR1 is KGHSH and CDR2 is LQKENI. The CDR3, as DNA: TGTGCCAGCTCACCGGGGCAGTCCAATCAGCCCCAGCATTTT. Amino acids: CASSPGQSNQPQHF.

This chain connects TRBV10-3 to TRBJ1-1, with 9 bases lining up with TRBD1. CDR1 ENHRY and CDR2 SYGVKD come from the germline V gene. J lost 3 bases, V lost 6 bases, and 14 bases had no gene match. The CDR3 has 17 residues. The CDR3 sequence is CAIRTLGQGELDTEAFF. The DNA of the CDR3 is TGTGCCATCAGGACCCTGGGACAGGGAGAATTGGACACTGAAGCTTTCTTT.

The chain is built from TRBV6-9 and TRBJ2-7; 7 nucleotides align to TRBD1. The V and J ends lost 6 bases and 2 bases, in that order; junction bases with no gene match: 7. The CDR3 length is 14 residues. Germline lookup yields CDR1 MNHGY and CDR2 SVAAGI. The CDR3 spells CASSHKDRTYEQYF. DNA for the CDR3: TGTGCCAGCAGCCATAAGGACAGGACCTACGAGCAGTACTTC.

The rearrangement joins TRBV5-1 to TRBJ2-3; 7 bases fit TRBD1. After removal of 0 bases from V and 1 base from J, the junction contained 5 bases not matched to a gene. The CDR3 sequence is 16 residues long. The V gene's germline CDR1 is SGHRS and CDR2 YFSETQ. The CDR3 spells CASSLAGTEGTDTQYF. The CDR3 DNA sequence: TGCGCCAGCAGCTTGGCGGGGACAGAGGGCACAGATACGCAGTATTTT.

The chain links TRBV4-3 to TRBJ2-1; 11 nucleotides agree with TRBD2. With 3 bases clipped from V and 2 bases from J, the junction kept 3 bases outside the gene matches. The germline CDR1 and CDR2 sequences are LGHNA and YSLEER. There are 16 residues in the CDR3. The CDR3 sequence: CASSHLSGGAYNEQFF. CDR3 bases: TGCGCCAGCAGCCACCTTAGCGGGGGGGCCTACAATGAGCAGTTCTTC.

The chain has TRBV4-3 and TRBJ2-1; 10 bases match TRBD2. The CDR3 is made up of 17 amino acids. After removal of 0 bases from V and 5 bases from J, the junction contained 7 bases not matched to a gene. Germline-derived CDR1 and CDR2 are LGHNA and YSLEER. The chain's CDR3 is CASSQELSGRANNEQFF. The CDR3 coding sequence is TGCGCCAGCAGCCAAGAATTGAGCGGGAGGGCCAACAATGAGCAGTTCTTC.

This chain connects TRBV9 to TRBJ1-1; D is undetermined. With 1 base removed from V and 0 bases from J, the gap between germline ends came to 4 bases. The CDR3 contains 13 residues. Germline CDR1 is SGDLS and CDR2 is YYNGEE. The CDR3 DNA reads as TGTGCCAGCAGCGTATGGCTGAACACTGAAGCTTTCTTT. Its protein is CASSVWLNTEAFF.

The CDR3 nucleotides are TGTGCCAGCAGTCCCGGGACAGGCGTCTCTGATACGCAGTATTTT. Its protein is CASSPGTGVSDTQYF. This rearrangement joins TRBV6-5 to TRBJ2-3, with 8 bases fitting TRBD1. After removal of 5 bases from V and 6 bases from J, the junction contained 10 bases not matched to a gene. Germline loops: CDR1 MNHEY, CDR2 SVGAGI. The CDR3 consists of 15 residues.

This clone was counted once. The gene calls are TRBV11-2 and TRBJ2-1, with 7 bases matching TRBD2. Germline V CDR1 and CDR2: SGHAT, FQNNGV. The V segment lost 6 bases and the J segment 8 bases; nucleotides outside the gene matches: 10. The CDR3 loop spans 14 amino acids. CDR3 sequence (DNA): TGTGCCAGCAGAAACCCGAGGACTAGGGATGAGCAGTTCTTC. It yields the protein CASRNPRTRDEQFF.

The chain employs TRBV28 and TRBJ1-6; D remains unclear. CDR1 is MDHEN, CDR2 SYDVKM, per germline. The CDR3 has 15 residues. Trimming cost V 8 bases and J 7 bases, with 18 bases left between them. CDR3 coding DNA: TGTGCCAGCGTCGAGTTAGGGAGTCGAAATTCACCCCTCCACTTT. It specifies CASVELGSRNSPLHF. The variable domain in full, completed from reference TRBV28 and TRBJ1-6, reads DVKVTQSSRYLVKRTGEKVFLECVQDMDHENMFWYRQDPGLGLRLIYFSYDVKMKEKGDIPEGYSVSREKKERFSLILESASTNQTSMYLCASVELGSRNSPLHFGNGTRLTVT.

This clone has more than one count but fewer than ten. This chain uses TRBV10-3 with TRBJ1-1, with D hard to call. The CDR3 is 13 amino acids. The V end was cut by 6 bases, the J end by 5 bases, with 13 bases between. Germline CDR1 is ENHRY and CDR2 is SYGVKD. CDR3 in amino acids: CAIRNFTGTEAFF. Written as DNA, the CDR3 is TGTGCCATCAGGAACTTCACGGGGACTGAAGCTTTCTTT.

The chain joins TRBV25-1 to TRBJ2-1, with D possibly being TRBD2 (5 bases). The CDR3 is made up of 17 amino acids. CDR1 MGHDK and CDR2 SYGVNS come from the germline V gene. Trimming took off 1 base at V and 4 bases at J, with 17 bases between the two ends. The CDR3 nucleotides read TGTGCCAGCAGTGAATCAGAAGGCCTAGCTTCATACAATGAGCAGTTCTTC. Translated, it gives CASSESEGLASYNEQFF.

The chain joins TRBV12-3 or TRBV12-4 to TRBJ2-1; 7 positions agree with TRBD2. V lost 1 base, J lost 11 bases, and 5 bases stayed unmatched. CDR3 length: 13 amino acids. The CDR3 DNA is TGTGCCAGCAGTTTAGGGAGGACTAGTCAGCAGTTCTTC. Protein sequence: CASSLGRTSQQFF.

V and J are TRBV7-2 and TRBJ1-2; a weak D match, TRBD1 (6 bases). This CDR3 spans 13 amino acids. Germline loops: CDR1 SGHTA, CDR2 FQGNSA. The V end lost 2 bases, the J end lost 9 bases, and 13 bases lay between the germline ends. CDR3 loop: CASSLHRDVSYTF. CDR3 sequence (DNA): TGTGCCAGCAGCTTACACAGGGACGTCAGCTACACCTTC.

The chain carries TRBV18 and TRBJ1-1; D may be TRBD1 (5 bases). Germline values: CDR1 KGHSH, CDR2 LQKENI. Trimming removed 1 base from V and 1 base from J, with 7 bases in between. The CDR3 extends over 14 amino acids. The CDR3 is CASSPRGENTEAFF. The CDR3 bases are TGTGCCAGCTCACCACGGGGGGAGAACACTGAAGCTTTCTTT.

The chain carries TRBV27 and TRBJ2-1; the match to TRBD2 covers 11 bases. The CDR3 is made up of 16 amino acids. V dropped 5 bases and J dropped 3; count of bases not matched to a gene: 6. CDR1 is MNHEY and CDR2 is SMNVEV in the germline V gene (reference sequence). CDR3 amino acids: CASSGAGTSGYNEQFF. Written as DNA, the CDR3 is TGTGCCAGCAGTGGGGCCGGGACTAGCGGCTACAATGAGCAGTTCTTC.

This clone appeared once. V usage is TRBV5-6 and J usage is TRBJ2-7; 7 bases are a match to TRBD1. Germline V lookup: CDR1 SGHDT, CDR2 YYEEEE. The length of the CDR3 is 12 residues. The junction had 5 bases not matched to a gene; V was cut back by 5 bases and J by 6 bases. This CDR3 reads CASSPQGREQYF. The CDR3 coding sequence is TGTGCCAGCAGTCCACAGGGGCGCGAGCAGTACTTC.

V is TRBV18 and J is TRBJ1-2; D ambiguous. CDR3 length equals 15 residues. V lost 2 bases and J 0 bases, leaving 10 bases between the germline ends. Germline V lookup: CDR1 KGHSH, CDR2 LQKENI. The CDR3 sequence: CASSPGSSANYGYTF. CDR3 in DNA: TGTGCCAGCTCACCAGGCTCCTCTGCTAACTATGGCTACACCTTC. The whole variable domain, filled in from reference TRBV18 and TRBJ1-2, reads NAGVMQNPRHLVRRRGQEARLRCSPMKGHSHVYWYRQLPEEGLKFMVYLQKENIIDESGMPKERFSAEFPKEGPSILRIQQVVRGDSAAYFCASSPGSSANYGYTFGSGTRLTVV.

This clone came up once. CDR3 DNA sequence: TGTGCCAGCTCTCGAGGACAGGGGGTTTTTGCTGAAGCTTTCTTT. Translation: CASSRGQGVFAEAFF. This rearrangement joins TRBV6-4 to TRBJ1-1, with 10 bases aligning to TRBD1. The CDR3 covers 15 residues. CDR1 is MRHNA, CDR2 SNTAGT, per germline. V gave up 8 bases and J gave up 6 bases; unmatched junction bases: 12.

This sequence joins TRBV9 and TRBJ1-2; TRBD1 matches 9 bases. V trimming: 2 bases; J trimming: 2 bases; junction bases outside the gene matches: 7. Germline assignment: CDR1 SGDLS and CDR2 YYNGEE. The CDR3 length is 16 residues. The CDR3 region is CASSVGGQGGNYGYTF. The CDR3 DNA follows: TGTGCCAGCAGCGTCGGGGGACAGGGAGGGAACTATGGCTACACCTTC.

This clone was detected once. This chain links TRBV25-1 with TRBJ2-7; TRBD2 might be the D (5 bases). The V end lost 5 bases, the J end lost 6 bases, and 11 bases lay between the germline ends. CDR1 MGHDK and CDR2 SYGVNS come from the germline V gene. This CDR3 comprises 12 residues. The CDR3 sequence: CASSHLRAEQYF. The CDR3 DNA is TGTGCCAGCAGTCATTTGAGGGCCGAGCAGTACTTC.